This entry lists 27 T cell receptor beta chains sequenced from one sample in a study of T cell repertoires in cytomegalovirus infection. From the reads, TCRdb called clonotypes with MiXCR, one entry per CDR3 protein. The sample includes approximately 990,000 distinct CDR3 sequences, roughly 31% of them seen just once. The antigens for these receptors are not known. The sample consisted of cultured CD8+ T cells from PBMCs, taken from culture after CMV antigen stimulation. The receptors were sampled from a human donor in good health (CMV status not recorded). Some clones in this sample may be carry-over from other donors' samples.

The chain carries TRBV10-2 and TRBJ1-2, with TRBD1 as a possible D gene (6 bases). With 0 bases removed from V and 2 bases from J, the gap between germline ends came to 16 bases. The germline V gene has CDR1 WSHSY and CDR2 SAAADI. This CDR3 is built from 17 residues. CDR3 bases: TGCGCCAGCAGTGAGTCGGGGGCGAGGGCGGCCAACTATGGCTACACCTTC. Its protein product is CASSESGARAANYGYTF.

Ten or more counts support this clonotype. V is TRBV7-2 and J is TRBJ2-2, with TRBD1 identical over 9 bases. With 1 base clipped from V and 5 bases from J, the junction kept 14 bases outside the gene matches. The germline V gene has CDR1 SGHTA and CDR2 FQGNSA. This CDR3 comprises 19 residues. The chain's CDR3 is CASSLDYGGQGRFTGELFF. The DNA of the CDR3 is TGTGCCAGCAGCTTAGATTATGGGGGACAGGGAAGGTTTACCGGGGAGCTGTTTTTT. The full variable domain, with the rest looked up from reference TRBV7-2 and TRBJ2-2, is GAGVSQSPSNKVTEKGKDVELRCDPISGHTALYWYRQSLGQGLEFLIYFQGNSAPDKSGLPSDRFSAERTGGSVSTLTIQRTQQEDSAVYLCASSLDYGGQGRFTGELFFGEGSRLTVL.

This clonotype was detected only a few times. The rearrangement joins TRBV20-1 to TRBJ2-7, with 12 bases lining up with TRBD1. From germline, CDR1 is DFQATT and CDR2 SNEGSKA (reference sequence). This CDR3 is built from 15 residues. The V gene end was trimmed by 2 bases and the J gene end by 4 bases; junction bases not matched to a gene: 6. The CDR3, as DNA: TGCAGTGCTAGACCCCGGGACAGGGGGCTTTACGAGCAGTACGTC. Translation gives CSARPRDRGLYEQYV.

V usage is TRBV7-8 and J usage is TRBJ2-6, with unresolved D. The CDR3 is 15 amino acids. Germline V gene sequence: CDR1 SGHVS, CDR2 FQNEAQ. V was clipped by 6 bases and J by 4 bases, with 13 bases between them. Here the CDR3 DNA reads TGTGCCAGCAGTCAGTGGATAACCGGGGCCAACGTCCTGACTTTC. Encoded protein: CASSQWITGANVLTF.

A single count supports this clonotype. A single base separates this from a much larger clone, so it may be a read error. The chain uses TRBV12-3 or TRBV12-4 and TRBJ2-1, with 8 bases identical to TRBD2. The CDR3 covers 16 residues. The trim removed 6 bases at V and 7 bases at J, leaving 14 bases unmatched. The chain's CDR3 is CASSLLAVGPRNEQFF. In DNA form, the CDR3 reads TGTGCCAGCAGCCTACTAGCGGTGGGGCCTAGGAATGAGCAGTTCTTC.

V and J are TRBV7-9 and TRBJ2-7; possibly TRBD2 for D (6 bases). Per germline, CDR1 SEHNR and CDR2 FQNEAQ (reference sequence). The V gene lost 5 bases and the J gene lost 4 bases, with 18 bases spanning the gap. This CDR3 comprises 15 residues. The DNA of the CDR3 is TGTGCCAGCAGCCCCGGATCCGGCGGGACTTACGAGCAGTACTTC. As protein: CASSPGSGGTYEQYF. Full variable domain (missing parts from reference TRBV7-9 and TRBJ2-7): DTGVSQNPRHKITKRGQNVTFRCDPISEHNRLYWYRQTLGQGPEFLTYFQNEAQLEKSRLLSDRFSAERPKGSFSTLEIQRTEQGDSAMYLCASSPGSGGTYEQYFGPGTRLTVT.

This chain links TRBV6-5 with TRBJ2-5; tentatively, D is TRBD1 (5 bases). V gave up 6 bases and J gave up 1 base, with 24 bases separating them. Germline-derived CDR1 and CDR2 are MNHEY and SVGAGI. CDR3 length equals 18 residues. Here the CDR3 reads CASRMTWGSAESQETQYF. CDR3 in DNA: TGTGCCAGCAGGATGACCTGGGGCAGCGCCGAATCCCAAGAGACCCAGTACTTC.

This clonotype was found a few times. The CDR3 sequence is CSASGTDLPNTGELFF. Here the CDR3 DNA reads TGCAGTGCTAGTGGGACAGACCTCCCGAACACCGGGGAGCTGTTTTTT. The chain couples TRBV20-1 to TRBJ2-2; 7 bases agree with TRBD1. The CDR3 extends over 16 amino acids. CDR1 and CDR2 (germline): DFQATT, SNEGSKA (reference sequence). J gave up 0 bases and V 3 bases, and 7 bases lay outside the gene matches.

A few counts support this clonotype. This chain joins TRBV12-3 or TRBV12-4 and TRBJ2-2, with 7 nucleotides matching TRBD2. The J segment lost 7 bases and the V segment lost 8 bases, leaving 4 bases of the junction unmatched. CDR3 length: 12 residues. The CDR3 spells CASGEGSGELFF. Written as DNA, the CDR3 is TGTGCCAGCGGGGAGGGGAGCGGGGAGCTGTTTTTT.

The chain has TRBV28 and TRBJ1-5; 9 nucleotides agree with TRBD1. This CDR3 has 17 amino acids. Germline V CDR1 and CDR2: MDHEN, SYDVKM. Trimming at V came to 7 bases and at J to 3 bases, leaving 13 bases not matched to a gene. The CDR3 here is CASTSLWDRDSNQPQHF. CDR3 nucleotide sequence: TGTGCCAGCACCAGTTTGTGGGACAGGGATTCCAATCAGCCCCAGCATTTT.

This clonotype showed up just a few times. The chain recombines TRBV27 with TRBJ1-1; D is perhaps TRBD1 (6 bases). The CDR3 sequence is 15 residues long. Germline V gene sequence: CDR1 MNHEY, CDR2 SMNVEV (reference sequence). Deletions cut 6 bases from V and 1 base from J, with 15 bases between. CDR3 sequence reads: CASSPMDSANTEAFF. CDR3 nucleotides: TGTGCCAGCAGCCCCATGGACAGCGCGAACACTGAAGCTTTCTTT.

In its sample, this clonotype was seen many times. V gene TRBV12-3 or TRBV12-4 combines with J gene TRBJ1-1; D is unclear. V was trimmed by 5 bases and J by 8 bases, leaving 15 bases between them. The length of the CDR3 is 13 residues. Written as DNA, the CDR3 is TGTGCCAGCAGTCCCTTGCGGGCGGAGGAAGCTTTCTTT. Translation gives CASSPLRAEEAFF.

This chain uses TRBV27 with TRBJ1-6, with D possibly matching TRBD1 (5 bases). Trimming took 4 bases from V and 8 from J, leaving 18 bases between them. Germline loops: CDR1 MNHEY, CDR2 SMNVEV (reference sequence). The CDR3 contains 16 residues. CDR3 sequence: CASSSYDREYDSPLHF. For the CDR3, the DNA is TGTGCCAGCAGTTCCTATGACAGAGAATACGATTCACCCCTCCACTTT.

This clonotype was seen ten or more times. This chain connects TRBV7-9 to TRBJ1-6, with a tentative D call TRBD1 (6 bases). Trimming took 6 bases from V and 10 from J, leaving 16 bases between them. The CDR3 has 14 amino acids. Germline V gene lookup returns CDR1 SEHNR and CDR2 FQNEAQ (reference sequence). Written as DNA, the CDR3 is TGTGCCAGCAGTCTCAACAGGGAAGGGTCACCCCTCCACTTT. Its translation is CASSLNREGSPLHF.

This chain links TRBV19 with TRBJ2-6; D ambiguous. Germline values: CDR1 LNHDA, CDR2 SQIVND (reference sequence). CDR3 size: 17 residues. With 0 bases removed from V and 0 bases from J, the gap between germline ends came to 9 bases. The CDR3 loop reads CASSIDLLSSGANVLTF. The CDR3 DNA sequence: TGTGCCAGTAGTATAGATTTGTTATCCTCTGGGGCCAACGTCCTGACTTTC.

This clonotype was detected ten times or more. The chain is built from TRBV12-3 or TRBV12-4 and TRBJ1-4; 11 bases agree with TRBD1. V lost 5 bases and J lost 0; bases outside the gene matches: 8. CDR3 length: 18 amino acids. The CDR3 reads CASSQWTGGKATNEKLFF. The CDR3 region has the DNA TGTGCCAGCAGTCAATGGACAGGGGGCAAAGCAACTAATGAAAAACTGTTTTTT.

This clonotype has just a few counts. CDR3 DNA sequence: TGTGCCAGCAGTGAAAAGTCAAATCGTCTAGCCAAAAACATTCAGTACTTC. This encodes CASSEKSNRLAKNIQYF. The chain links TRBV6-1 to TRBJ2-4; D unresolved. This CDR3 has 17 residues. V was cut by 2 bases and J by 0 bases, with 14 bases left in between. The germline V gene encodes CDR1 MNHNS and CDR2 SASEGT.

This clonotype was counted between two and nine times. The chain joins TRBV6-1 to TRBJ1-2; TRBD1 might be the D (6 bases). Trimming cost V 6 bases and J 4 bases, with 18 bases left between them. The CDR3 is made up of 15 amino acids. Germline V gene data show CDR1 as MNHNS and CDR2 as SASEGT. In DNA, the CDR3 is TGTGCCAGCAGGGAAATTCAGGACAGATTCTATGGCTACACCTTC. Protein product: CASREIQDRFYGYTF.

This clonotype occurred a few times. The chain is built from TRBV6-6 and TRBJ2-2, with D possibly TRBD2 on 7 matching bases. This CDR3 region has 16 residues. V was cut by 7 bases and J by 6 bases, with 21 bases left in between. Germline loops: CDR1 MNHNY, CDR2 SVGAGI (reference sequence). CDR3 nucleotide sequence: TGTGCCAGCAACAATGACGAGGGGGGGTCGGCCGGGGAGCTGTTTTTT. Protein sequence: CASNNDEGGSAGELFF.

Ten or more counts support this clonotype. The chain uses TRBV7-6 and TRBJ2-3, with D perhaps matching TRBD1 (6 bases). The CDR3 consists of 14 residues. With 5 bases removed from V and 0 bases from J, the gap between germline ends came to 9 bases. The germline gives CDR1 SGHVS, CDR2 FNYEAQ. The CDR3 region has the DNA TGTGCCAGCAGCGACACAGGGAGCACAGATACGCAGTATTTT. Translating it yields CASSDTGSTDTQYF.

This clonotype turned up a few times. V is TRBV7-9 and J is TRBJ1-5; 8 bases are a match to TRBD1. V lost 4 bases and J lost 4; bases outside the gene matches: 9. Germline loops: CDR1 SEHNR, CDR2 FQNEAQ (reference sequence). This CDR3 is 16 amino acids long. The CDR3 protein is CASSSSQGAGNQPQHF. The CDR3 DNA sequence: TGTGCCAGCAGCTCATCTCAGGGGGCCGGTAATCAGCCCCAGCATTTT.

In this sample, this clonotype turned up many times. The chain is built from TRBV7-2 and TRBJ2-7; D uncertain. CDR3 length equals 13 residues. Germline-derived CDR1 and CDR2 are SGHTA and FQGNSA. Between the trimmed V and J ends, which lost 1 base and 2 bases, there was a span of 6 bases. The DNA of the CDR3 is TGTGCCAGCAGCTTAGGGTCAACCTACGAGCAGTACGTC. Its protein is CASSLGSTYEQYV.

The V and J genes are TRBV7-9 and TRBJ1-1; D gene unclear. Germline V gene lookup returns CDR1 SEHNR and CDR2 FQNEAQ (reference sequence). This CDR3 has 12 amino acids. Trimming took off 10 bases at V and 0 bases at J, with 9 bases between the two ends. CDR3 DNA: TGTGCCACCAGGCTAGTGAACACTGAAGCTTTCTTT. Protein sequence: CATRLVNTEAFF.

This clonotype has more than one count but fewer than ten. DNA for the CDR3: TGTGCCAGCAGCCCCCAGGGTTCTGATTACACCTTC. It yields the protein CASSPQGSDYTF. J is TRBJ1-2 and V is TRBV7-6, with D perhaps TRBD1 (5 bases). The germline V gene encodes CDR1 SGHVS and CDR2 FNYEAQ. V lost 5 bases and J lost 11, with 15 bases in between. The CDR3 has 12 residues.

This clonotype has only a few counts. V is TRBV6-1 and J is TRBJ1-1; no clear D. V lost 2 bases, J lost 2 bases, and 21 bases lay in between. The CDR3 runs to 18 residues. Per germline, CDR1 MNHNS and CDR2 SASEGT. Written as DNA, the CDR3 is TGTGCCAGCAGTGAAAGGAGAGGGATTGCACAGTTTAACACTGAAGCTTTCTTT. It translates to CASSERRGIAQFNTEAFF.

The chain combines TRBV27 with TRBJ1-5; TRBD1 agrees at 8 bases. CDR1 and CDR2 from the germline V gene are MNHEY and SMNVEV (reference sequence). The CDR3 contains 17 residues. The junction had 9 bases not matched to a gene; V was cut back by 5 bases and J by 0 bases. The CDR3 is CASSPRDRPYSNQPQHF. DNA of the CDR3: TGTGCCAGCAGTCCGAGGGACAGGCCTTATAGCAATCAGCCCCAGCATTTT.

This sequence joins TRBV29-1 and TRBJ2-1, with 7 bases that match TRBD2. Germline lookup yields CDR1 SQVTM and CDR2 ANQGSEA. This CDR3 has 15 residues. V lost 1 base to trimming and J lost 3 bases; unmatched junction nucleotides: 6. DNA for the CDR3: TGCAGCGTTGAAGGGTTGGCGGGGGACTACAATGAGCAGTTCTTC. Its translation is CSVEGLAGDYNEQFF.